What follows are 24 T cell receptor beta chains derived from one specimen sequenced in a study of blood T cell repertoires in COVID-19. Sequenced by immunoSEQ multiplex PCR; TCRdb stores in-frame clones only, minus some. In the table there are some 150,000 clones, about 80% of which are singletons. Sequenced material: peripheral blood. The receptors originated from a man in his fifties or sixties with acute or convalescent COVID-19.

The CDR3 spells CASSQDRRGPEMGQPQHF. In DNA form, the CDR3 reads TGCGCCAGCAGCCAAGATCGGAGGGGGCCGGAGATGGGGCAGCCCCAGCATTTT. This sequence joins TRBV4-1 and TRBJ1-5, with TRBD1 matching 7 bases. The CDR3 has 18 residues. Trimming at V came to 0 bases and at J to 7 bases, leaving 15 bases not matched to a gene. Germline loops: CDR1 MGHRA, CDR2 YSYEKL.

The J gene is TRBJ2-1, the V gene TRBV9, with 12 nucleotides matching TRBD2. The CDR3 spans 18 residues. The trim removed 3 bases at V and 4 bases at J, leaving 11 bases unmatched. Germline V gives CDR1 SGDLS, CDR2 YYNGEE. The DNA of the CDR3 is TGTGCCAGCAGCGGGATGCCGGGACTAGCGGGTTCTTACAATGAGCAGTTCTTC. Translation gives CASSGMPGLAGSYNEQFF.

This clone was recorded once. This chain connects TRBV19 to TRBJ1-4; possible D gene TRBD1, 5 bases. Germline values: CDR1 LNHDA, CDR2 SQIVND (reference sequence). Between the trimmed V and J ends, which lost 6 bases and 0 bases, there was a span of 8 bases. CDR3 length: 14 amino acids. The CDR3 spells CASSHRPTNEKLFF. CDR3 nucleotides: TGTGCCAGTAGCCACAGGCCAACTAATGAAAAACTGTTTTTT.

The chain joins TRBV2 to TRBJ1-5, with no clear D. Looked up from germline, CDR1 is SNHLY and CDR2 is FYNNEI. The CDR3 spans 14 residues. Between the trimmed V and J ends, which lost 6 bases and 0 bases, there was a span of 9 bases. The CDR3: CASSPTSSNQPQHF. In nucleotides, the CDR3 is TGTGCCAGCAGCCCGACTTCTAGCAATCAGCCCCAGCATTTT.

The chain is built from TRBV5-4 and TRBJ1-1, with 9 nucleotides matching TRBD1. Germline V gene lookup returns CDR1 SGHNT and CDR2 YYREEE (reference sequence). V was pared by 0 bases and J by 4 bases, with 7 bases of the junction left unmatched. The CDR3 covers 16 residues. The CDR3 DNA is TGTGCCAGCAGCTTGGGAGGTACAGGGGGCACCACTGAAGCTTTCTTT. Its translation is CASSLGGTGGTTEAFF. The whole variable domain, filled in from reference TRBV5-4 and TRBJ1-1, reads ETGVTQSPTHLIKTRGQQVTLRCSSQSGHNTVSWYQQALGQGPQFIFQYYREEENGRGNFPPRFSGLQFPNYSSELNVNALELDDSALYLCASSLGGTGGTTEAFFGQGTRLTVV.

CDR3 region: CASSQIEKTQYF. CDR3 DNA sequence: TGTGCCAGCAGCCAAATAGAAAAGACCCAGTACTTC. This chain uses TRBV3-1 (or the pseudogene TRBV3-2) with TRBJ2-5; no clear D gene. Trimming cost V 2 bases and J 6 bases, with 7 bases left between them. The CDR3 spans 12 residues. Germline V gene sequence: CDR1 LGHDT, CDR2 YNNKEL (reference sequence).

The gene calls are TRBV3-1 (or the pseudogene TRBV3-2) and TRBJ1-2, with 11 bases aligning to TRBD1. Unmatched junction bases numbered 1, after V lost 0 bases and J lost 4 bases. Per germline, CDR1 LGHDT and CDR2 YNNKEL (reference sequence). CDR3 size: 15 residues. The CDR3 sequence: CASSQDGTGGYGYTF. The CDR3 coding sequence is TGTGCCAGCAGCCAAGATGGGACAGGGGGCTATGGCTACACCTTC.

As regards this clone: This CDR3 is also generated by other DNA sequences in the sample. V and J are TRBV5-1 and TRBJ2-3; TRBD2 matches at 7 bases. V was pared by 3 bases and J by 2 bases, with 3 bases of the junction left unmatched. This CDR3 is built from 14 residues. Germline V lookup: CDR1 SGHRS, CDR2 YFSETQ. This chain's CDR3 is CASSSRGDTDTQYF. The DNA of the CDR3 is TGCGCCAGCAGCTCCCGGGGGGACACAGATACGCAGTATTTT.

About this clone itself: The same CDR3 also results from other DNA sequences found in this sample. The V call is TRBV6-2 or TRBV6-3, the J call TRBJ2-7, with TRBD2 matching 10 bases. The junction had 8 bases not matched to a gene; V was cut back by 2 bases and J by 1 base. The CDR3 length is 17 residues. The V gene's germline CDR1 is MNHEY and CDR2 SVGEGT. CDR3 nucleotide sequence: TGTGCCAGCAGTTACCGGCTAGCGGGGGCCTTTTCCTACGAGCAGTACTTC. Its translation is CASSYRLAGAFSYEQYF.

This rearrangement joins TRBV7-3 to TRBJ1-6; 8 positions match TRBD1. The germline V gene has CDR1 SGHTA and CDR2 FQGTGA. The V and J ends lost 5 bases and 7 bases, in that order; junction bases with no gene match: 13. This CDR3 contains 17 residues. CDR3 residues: CASSQTQDRASNSPLHF. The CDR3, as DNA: TGTGCCAGCAGCCAAACTCAGGACAGGGCGTCAAATTCACCCCTCCACTTT.

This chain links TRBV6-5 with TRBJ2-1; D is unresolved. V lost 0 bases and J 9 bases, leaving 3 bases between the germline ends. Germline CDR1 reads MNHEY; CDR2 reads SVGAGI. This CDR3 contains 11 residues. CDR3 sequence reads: CASSYSGEQFF. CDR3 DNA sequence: TGTGCCAGCAGTTACTCCGGTGAGCAGTTCTTC.

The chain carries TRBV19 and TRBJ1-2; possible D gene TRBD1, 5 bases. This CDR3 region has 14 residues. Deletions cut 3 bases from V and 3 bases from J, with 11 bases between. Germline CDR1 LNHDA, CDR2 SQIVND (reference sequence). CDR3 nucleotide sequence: TGTGCCAGTAGTATTGCAGGGATCTACTATGGCTACACCTTC. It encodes CASSIAGIYYGYTF.

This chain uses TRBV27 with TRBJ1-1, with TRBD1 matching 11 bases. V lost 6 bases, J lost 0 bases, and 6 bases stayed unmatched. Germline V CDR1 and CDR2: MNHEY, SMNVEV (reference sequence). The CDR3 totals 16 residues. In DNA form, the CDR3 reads TGTGCCAGCAGAAAAGGACAGGGGGCGATGAACACTGAAGCTTTCTTT. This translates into CASRKGQGAMNTEAFF.

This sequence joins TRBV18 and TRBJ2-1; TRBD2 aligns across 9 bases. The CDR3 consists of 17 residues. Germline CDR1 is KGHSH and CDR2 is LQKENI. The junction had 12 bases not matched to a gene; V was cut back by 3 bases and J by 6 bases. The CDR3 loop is CASSPGIAGVLGNEQFF. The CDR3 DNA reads TGTGCCAGCTCACCGGGAATAGCGGGAGTATTAGGCAATGAGCAGTTCTTC.

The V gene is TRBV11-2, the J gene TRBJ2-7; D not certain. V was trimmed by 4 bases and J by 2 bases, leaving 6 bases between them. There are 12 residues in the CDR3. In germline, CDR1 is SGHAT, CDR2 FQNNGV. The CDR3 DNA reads TGTGCCAGCAGCTACGACACCTACGAGCAGTACTTC. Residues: CASSYDTYEQYF. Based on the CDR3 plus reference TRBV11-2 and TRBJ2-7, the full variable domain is EAGVAQSPRYKIIEKRQSVAFWCNPISGHATLYWYQQILGQGPKLLIQFQNNGVVDDSQLPKDRFSAERLKGVDSTLKIQPAKLEDSAVYLCASSYDTYEQYFGPGTRLTVT.

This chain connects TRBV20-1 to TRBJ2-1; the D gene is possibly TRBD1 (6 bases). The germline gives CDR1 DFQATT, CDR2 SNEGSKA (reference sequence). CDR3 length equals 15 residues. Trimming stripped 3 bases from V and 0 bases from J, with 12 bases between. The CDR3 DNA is TGCAGTGCTAGTTCCACAGGGAACTCCTACAATGAGCAGTTCTTC. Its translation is CSASSTGNSYNEQFF.

The CDR3: CASSEGAGGNQPQHF. The DNA of the CDR3 is TGTGCCAGCAGTGAGGGGGCCGGGGGCAATCAGCCCCAGCATTTT. The chain links TRBV9 to TRBJ1-5; 7 bases map to TRBD1. CDR1 SGDLS and CDR2 YYNGEE come from the germline V gene. V was pared by 5 bases and J by 2 bases, with 7 bases of the junction left unmatched. The CDR3 is 15 residues long.

CDR3 sequence reads: CSVERGIYGYTF. In DNA form, the CDR3 reads TGCAGCGTTGAACGCGGGATTTATGGCTACACCTTC. The chain couples TRBV29-1 to TRBJ1-2, with D hard to call. Trimming cost V 2 bases and J 5 bases, with 9 bases left between them. Germline V CDR1 and CDR2: SQVTM, ANQGSEA. This CDR3 is 12 amino acids long.

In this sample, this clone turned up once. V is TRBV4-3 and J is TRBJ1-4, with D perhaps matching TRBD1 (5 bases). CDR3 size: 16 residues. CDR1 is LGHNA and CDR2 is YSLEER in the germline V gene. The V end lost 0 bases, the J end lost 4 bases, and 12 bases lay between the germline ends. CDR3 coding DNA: TGCGCCAGCAGCCAAGATAGGGGTCGACGTAATGAAAAACTGTTTTTT. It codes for CASSQDRGRRNEKLFF.

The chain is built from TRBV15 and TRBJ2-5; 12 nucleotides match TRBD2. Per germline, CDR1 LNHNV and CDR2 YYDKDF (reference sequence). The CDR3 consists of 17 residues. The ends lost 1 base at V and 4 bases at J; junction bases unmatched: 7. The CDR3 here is CATSRVLPGLAGETQYF. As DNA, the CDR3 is TGTGCCACCAGCAGAGTTCTCCCGGGACTAGCGGGAGAGACCCAGTACTTC.

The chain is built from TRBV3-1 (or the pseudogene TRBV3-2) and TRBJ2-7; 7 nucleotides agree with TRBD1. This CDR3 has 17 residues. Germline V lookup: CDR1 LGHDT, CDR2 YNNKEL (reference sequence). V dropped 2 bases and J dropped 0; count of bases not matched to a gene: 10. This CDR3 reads CASSQIMSGTDSYEQYF. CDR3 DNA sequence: TGTGCCAGCAGCCAAATTATGTCCGGGACAGACTCCTACGAGCAGTACTTC.

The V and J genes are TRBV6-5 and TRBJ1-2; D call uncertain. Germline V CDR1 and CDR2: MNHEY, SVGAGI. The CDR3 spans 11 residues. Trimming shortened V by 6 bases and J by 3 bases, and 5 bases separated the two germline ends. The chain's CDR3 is CASRSDYGYTF. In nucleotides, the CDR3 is TGTGCCAGCAGGTCTGACTATGGCTACACCTTC.

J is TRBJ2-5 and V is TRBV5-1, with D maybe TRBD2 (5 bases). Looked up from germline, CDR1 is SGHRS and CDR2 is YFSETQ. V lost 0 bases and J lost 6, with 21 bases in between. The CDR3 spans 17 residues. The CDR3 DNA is TGCGCCAGCAGCTTGGATCGGCGGGCGGGTATAGGGAAGACCCAGTACTTC. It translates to CASSLDRRAGIGKTQYF.

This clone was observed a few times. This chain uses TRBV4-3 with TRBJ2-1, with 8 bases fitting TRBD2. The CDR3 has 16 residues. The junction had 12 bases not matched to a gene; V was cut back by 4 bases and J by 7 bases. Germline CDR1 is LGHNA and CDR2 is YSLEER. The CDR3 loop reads CASSLWRTGGRNEQFF. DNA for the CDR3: TGCGCCAGCAGCCTTTGGCGGACGGGAGGGAGGAATGAGCAGTTCTTC.